This T cell receptor beta chain is from a study of T cells in Graves' hyperthyroidism and ophthalmopathy. There were TCR beta CDR3 regions amplified from RNA transcripts. HTBI primers were used for first-round RT-PCR of the TCR CDR3. Each CDR3 protein is one row after TCRdb ran MiXCR on the multiplex PCR reads. The table has about 590,000 distinct CDR3 sequences, approximately 14% seen once; the top ten hold 7.3%. Input material: blood. The sequence was collected from a woman younger than 45 with Graves' hyperthyroidism.

CDR3 region: CASSYRSGAHGYTF. The CDR3 DNA reads TGTGCCAGCAGTTACCGATCGGGCGCCCATGGCTACACCTTC. The chain uses TRBV6-2 or TRBV6-3 and TRBJ1-2; D is undetermined. Germline V lookup: CDR1 MNHEY, CDR2 SVGEGT. V was pared by 2 bases and J by 6 bases, with 13 bases between. The CDR3 contains 14 residues.